One and the same sample provided the 4 T cell receptor beta chains below, sequenced in a study of regulatory T cells in long-lasting Graves disease. Arm-PCR of CDR3 regions with iRepertoire HTBI primers generated TCR beta libraries. TCRdb re-derived calls from the multiplex PCR reads in MiXCR, one entry per CDR3 protein. This table has fewer than 500,000 distinct CDR3 sequences, roughly 17% appearing once. Regarding time point: newly diagnosed GD, antithyroid drugs for less than 3 months. Preparation of the TCR library used RNA extracted from PBMCs. These same records also appear under a second study, on T cells in Graves' hyperthyroidism and ophthalmopathy.

The source was peripheral blood mononuclear cells (PBMCs), collected at new diagnosis, from a patient treated with antithyroid drugs. The receptors were gathered from a man aged 35-49 years with Graves disease.

This clonotype was picked up many times. The chain links TRBV27 to TRBJ2-7; D is uncertain. The CDR3 extends over 13 amino acids. Trimming pared 4 bases from V and 3 bases from J, leaving 10 bases between. CDR1 and CDR2 (germline): MNHEY, SMNVEV (reference sequence). The CDR3 loop reads CASSSRRYYEQYF. DNA of the CDR3: TGTGCCAGCAGTTCGAGGCGGTACTACGAGCAGTACTTC.

This clonotype was observed at least ten times. The chain has TRBV7-2 and TRBJ1-5, with D possibly TRBD1 on 5 matching bases. The germline CDR1 and CDR2 sequences are SGHTA and FQGNSA. The V end was cut by 1 base, the J end by 5 bases, with 9 bases between. The CDR3 length is 14 residues. CDR3 sequence reads: CASSLGGSYQPQHF. The DNA of the CDR3 is TGTGCCAGCAGCTTAGGGGGCAGCTATCAGCCCCAGCATTTT.

This clonotype was seen many times. The chain recombines TRBV12-3 or TRBV12-4 with TRBJ1-2; D call uncertain. V was shortened by 2 bases and J by 8 bases, with 9 bases between the two germline ends. The CDR3 spans 12 residues. The CDR3 DNA sequence: TGTGCCAGCAGTTTAAGTCGTTCGGGCTACACCTTC. The encoded protein is CASSLSRSGYTF.

This clonotype was detected many times. The rearrangement joins TRBV6-5 to TRBJ2-1; possibly TRBD1 for D (6 bases). This CDR3 is built from 15 residues. V lost 4 bases to trimming and J lost 2 bases, with 12 bases between them. Germline lookup yields CDR1 MNHEY and CDR2 SVGAGI. Here the CDR3 reads CASSSVWDTYNEQFF. For the CDR3, the DNA is TGTGCCAGCAGTTCCGTCTGGGACACCTACAATGAGCAGTTCTTC.